The present entry profiles one T cell receptor (beta chain) with its context. This clonotype has only one observation. Its cognate antigen has yet to be identified. At one of its ends the junction is not consistent with the germline gene, which may arise from a read error. The library was obtained by multiplex PCR. The instrument given in TCRdb is Illumina HiSeq 2500. TCRbeta libraries were constructed through three rounds of nested PCR with primers (Table S4) according to protocols adapted from ARM-PCR. Before sequencing, PCR products of 200-500 bp were excised from the gel and purified with the QIAquick gel extraction kit. Turning to the authors' computational methods: Trimmomatic was used to clean the reads, FLASH merged the cleaned reads into complete CDR3 sequences, and MiTCR assigned the sequences to V(D)J germline segments. Clonal diversity was computed as the inverse Simpson's index with VDJtools. In-frame sequences without a premature stop codon were defined as productive reads. TCRdb ran its own pipeline on the public reads, namely fastp trimming at Q25 and MiXCR clone calling, and kept in-frame beta chains. When rows share a CDR3 protein, they turn into one entry using the most common DNA and genes. The V and J calls were determined by TCRdb, not by the authors. The sample table shows about 93,000 distinct CDR3 sequences, and about 67% are seen once. The ten most abundant clones make up around 20% of the sample.

The CDR3 has 15 amino acids, counting the end cysteine and phenylalanine. The kept DNA is CDR3 alone, 45 bases in frame from the first base. From the germline V gene, CDR1 is SGHDT and CDR2 is YYEEEE. These data come from a study of tumor and adjacent non-tumor tissue in lung cancer (dated by TCRdb to 2017 to 2018). Context from the whole study: Patients with adenocarcinoma (approximately twelve), squamous cell carcinoma (2) and small cell lung cancer (1) were included in the cohort. Among the roughly 15 patients, ages ranged from roughly 31 to 76 years, 10 were men and 5 were women, and disease was TNM stage I to III. The study compared bulk TCRbeta repertoires between lung tumor tissue and matched distant non-tumor lung tissue from over twelve lung cancer patients. For each patient, one tumor sample and one normal lung sample were taken, giving under 35 paired specimens that underwent TCRbeta CDR3 sequencing. Sequencing generated a total of around 120 million productive TCRbeta reads, averaging roughly 4.2 million reads per sample. General findings and caveats noted by the study authors: Because peripheral blood was not sequenced, the blood TCRbeta repertoires of the lung cancer patients in the study went unexamined. The top 100 clones accounted for a significantly larger cumulative portion of the repertoire in normal lung than in tumor tissue. Only roughly 16 patients were in the cohort, and the authors stated that larger samples and more detailed clinical data are needed. TCR diversity (inverse Simpson) was significantly higher in tumor than in normal lung tissue (about 400 vs 150, P = 0.0075, Mann-Whitney U test). Significantly higher TCR diversity was found in younger patients, and higher tumor TCR diversity was associated with shorter overall and disease-free survival. Neither the sequencing platform nor unique molecular identifiers are mentioned in the methods.

RNA was isolated from bulk, unsorted tissue, and RNA quality was assessed with a NanoDrop ND-1000 and an Agilent 2100. Newly diagnosed lung cancer patients without prior chemotherapy who had been admitted for thoracic surgery in China between August and November 2014 were enrolled as donors. Anyone who had undergone radiotherapy or chemotherapy before, or who had another cancer at the same time, was left out of the study. Pieces of surgical tissue measuring about 1-2.1 cm3 were kept in RNAlater solution and held at -80 degrees C until needed. The sequence derives from a man in his fifties or sixties with non-small cell lung cancer. Sequenced material: lung tumor tissue. The V and J genes are TRBV5-6 and TRBJ2-2, with the D gene possibly TRBD1 or TRBD2, each one fitting 5 bases. The nucleotide sequence reads as follows: TGTGCCAACAGCTTGGCAGGGACGGACACCGGGGAGCTGTTTTTT. Translated, it reads CANSLAGTDTGELFF. With the portions outside the CDR3 filled from the reference TRBV5-6 and TRBJ2-2 genes, the complete variable region becomes DAGVTQSPTHLIKTRGQQVTLRCSPKSGHDTVSWYQQALGQGPQFIFQYYEEEERQRGNFPDRFSGHQFPNYSSELNVNALLLGDSALYLCANSLAGTDTGELFFGEGSRLTVL.